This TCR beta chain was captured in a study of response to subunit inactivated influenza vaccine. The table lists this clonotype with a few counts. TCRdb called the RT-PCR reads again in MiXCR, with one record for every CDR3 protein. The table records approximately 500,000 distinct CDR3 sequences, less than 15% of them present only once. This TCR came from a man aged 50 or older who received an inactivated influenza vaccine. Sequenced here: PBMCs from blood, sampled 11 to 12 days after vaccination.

The CDR3: CSGTGNTEAFF. The DNA of the CDR3 is TGCAGCGGGACAGGGAACACTGAAGCTTTCTTT. The chain joins TRBV29-1 to TRBJ1-1, with 7 bases lining up with TRBD1. Germline V gene data show CDR1 as SQVTM and CDR2 as ANQGSEA. This CDR3 region has 11 residues. The ends lost 7 bases at V and 1 base at J; junction bases unmatched: 0. The full variable domain, rest sourced from reference TRBV29-1 and TRBJ1-1, is SAVISQKPSRDICQRGTSLTIQCQVDSQVTMMFWYRQQPGQSLTLIATANQGSEATYESGFVIDKFPISRPNLTFSTLTVSNMSPEDSSIYLCSGTGNTEAFFGQGTRLTVV.